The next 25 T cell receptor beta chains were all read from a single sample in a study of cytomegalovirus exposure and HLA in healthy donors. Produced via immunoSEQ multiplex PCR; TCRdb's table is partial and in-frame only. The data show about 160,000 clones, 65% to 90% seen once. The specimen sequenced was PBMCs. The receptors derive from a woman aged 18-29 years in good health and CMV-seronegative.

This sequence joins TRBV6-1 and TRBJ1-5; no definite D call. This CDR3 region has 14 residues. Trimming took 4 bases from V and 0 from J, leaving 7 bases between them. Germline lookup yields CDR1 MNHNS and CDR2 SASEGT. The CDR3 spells CASSASYSNQPQHF. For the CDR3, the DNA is TGTGCCAGCAGTGCAAGCTATAGCAATCAGCCCCAGCATTTT.

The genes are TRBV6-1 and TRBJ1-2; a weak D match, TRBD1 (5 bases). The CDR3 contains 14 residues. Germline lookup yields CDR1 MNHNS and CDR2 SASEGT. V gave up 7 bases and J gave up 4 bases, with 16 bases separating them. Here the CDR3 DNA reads TGTGCCAGCACTCCCACACCAGGGCTCTATGGCTACACCTTC. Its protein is CASTPTPGLYGYTF.

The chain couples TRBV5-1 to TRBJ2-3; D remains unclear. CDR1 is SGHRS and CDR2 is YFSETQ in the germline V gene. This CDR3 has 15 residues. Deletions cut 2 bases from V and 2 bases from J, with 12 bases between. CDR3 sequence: CASSFTWATTDTQYF. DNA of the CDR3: TGCGCCAGCAGCTTTACATGGGCCACCACAGATACGCAGTATTTT.

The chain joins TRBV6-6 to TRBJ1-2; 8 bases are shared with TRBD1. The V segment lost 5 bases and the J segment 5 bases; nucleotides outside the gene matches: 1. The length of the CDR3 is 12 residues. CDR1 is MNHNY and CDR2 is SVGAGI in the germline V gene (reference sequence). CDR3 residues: CASSRQGYGYTF. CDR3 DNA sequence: TGTGCCAGCAGTCGACAGGGGTATGGCTACACCTTC.

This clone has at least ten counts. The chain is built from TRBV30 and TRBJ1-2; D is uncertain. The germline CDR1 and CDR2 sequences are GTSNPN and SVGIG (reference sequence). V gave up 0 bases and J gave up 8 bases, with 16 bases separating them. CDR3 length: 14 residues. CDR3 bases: TGTGCCTGGAGTGTAGGAGCGGAGGCGGGAGGCTACACCTTC. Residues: CAWSVGAEAGGYTF. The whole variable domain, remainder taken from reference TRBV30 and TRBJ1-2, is SQTIHQWPATLVQPVGSPLSLECTVEGTSNPNLYWYRQAAGRGLQLLFYSVGIGQISSEVPQNLSASRPQDRQFILSSKKLLLSDSGFYLCAWSVGAEAGGYTFGSGTRLTVV.

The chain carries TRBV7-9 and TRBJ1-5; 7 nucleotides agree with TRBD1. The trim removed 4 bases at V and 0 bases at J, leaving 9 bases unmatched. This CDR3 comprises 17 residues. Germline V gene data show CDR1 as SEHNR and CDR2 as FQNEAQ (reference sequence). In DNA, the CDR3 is TGTGCCAGCAGCTCTACCGCTACAGGGGTTAGCAATCAGCCCCAGCATTTT. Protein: CASSSTATGVSNQPQHF.

The CDR3 nucleotides are TGTGCCAGCAGTTTATCGGCCCTCTCTGGAAACACCATATATTTT. Its protein is CASSLSALSGNTIYF. This sequence joins TRBV27 and TRBJ1-3; D is undetermined. CDR3 size: 15 residues. V lost 0 bases and J lost 0, with 6 bases in between. The germline gives CDR1 MNHEY, CDR2 SMNVEV (reference sequence).

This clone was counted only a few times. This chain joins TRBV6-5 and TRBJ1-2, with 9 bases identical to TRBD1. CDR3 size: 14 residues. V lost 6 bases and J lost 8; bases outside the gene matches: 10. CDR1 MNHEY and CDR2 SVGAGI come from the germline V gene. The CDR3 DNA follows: TGTGCCAGCAGCTGGTCGGGGACAGGGAACGGCTACACCTTC. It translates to CASSWSGTGNGYTF.

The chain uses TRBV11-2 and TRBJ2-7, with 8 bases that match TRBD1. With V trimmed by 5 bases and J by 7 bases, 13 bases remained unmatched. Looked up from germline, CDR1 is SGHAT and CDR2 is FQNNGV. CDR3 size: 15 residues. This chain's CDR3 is CASSPSLAGTGEQYF. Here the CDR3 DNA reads TGTGCCAGCAGCCCCAGCTTGGCGGGGACAGGAGAGCAGTACTTC.

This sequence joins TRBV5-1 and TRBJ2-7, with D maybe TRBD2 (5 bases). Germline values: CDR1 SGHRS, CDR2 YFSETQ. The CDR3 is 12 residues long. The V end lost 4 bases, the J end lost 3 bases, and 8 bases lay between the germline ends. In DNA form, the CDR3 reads TGCGCCAGCAGCGTTGACTACTACGAGCAGTACTTC. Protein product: CASSVDYYEQYF.

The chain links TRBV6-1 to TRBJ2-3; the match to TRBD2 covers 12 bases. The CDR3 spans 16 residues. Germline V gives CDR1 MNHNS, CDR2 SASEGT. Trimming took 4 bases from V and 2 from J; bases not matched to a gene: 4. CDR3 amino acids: CASSGLAGEITDTQYF. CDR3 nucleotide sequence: TGTGCCAGCAGTGGACTAGCGGGAGAGATCACAGATACGCAGTATTTT.

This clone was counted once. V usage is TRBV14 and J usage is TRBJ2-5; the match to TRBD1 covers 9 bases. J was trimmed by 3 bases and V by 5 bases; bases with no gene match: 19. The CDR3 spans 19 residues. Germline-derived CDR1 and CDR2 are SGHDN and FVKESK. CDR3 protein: CASSIQDRGARKVKETQYF. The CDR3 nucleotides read TGTGCCAGCAGCATCCAGGACAGGGGAGCTCGGAAAGTGAAAGAGACCCAGTACTTC.

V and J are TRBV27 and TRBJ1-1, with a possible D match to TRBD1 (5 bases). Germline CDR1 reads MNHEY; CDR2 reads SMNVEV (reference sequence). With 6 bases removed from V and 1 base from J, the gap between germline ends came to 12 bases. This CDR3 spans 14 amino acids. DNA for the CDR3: TGTGCCAGCAGCCTTAGCCAGGGGAACACTGAAGCTTTCTTT. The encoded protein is CASSLSQGNTEAFF.

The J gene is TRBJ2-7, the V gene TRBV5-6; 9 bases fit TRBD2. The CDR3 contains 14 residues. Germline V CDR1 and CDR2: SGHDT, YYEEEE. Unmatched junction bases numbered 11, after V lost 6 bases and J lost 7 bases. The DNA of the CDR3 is TGTGCCAGCACGATGACTAGCGGACAAGAGGAGCAGTACTTC. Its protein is CASTMTSGQEEQYF.

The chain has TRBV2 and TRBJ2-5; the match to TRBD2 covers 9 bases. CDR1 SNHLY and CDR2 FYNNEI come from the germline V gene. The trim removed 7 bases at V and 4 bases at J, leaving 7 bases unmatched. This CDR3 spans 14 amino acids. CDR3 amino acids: CASTLAGLSETQYF. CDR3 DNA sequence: TGTGCCAGCACGCTAGCGGGACTTTCAGAGACCCAGTACTTC. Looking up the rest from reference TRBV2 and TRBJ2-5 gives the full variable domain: EPEVTQTPSHQVTQMGQEVILRCVPISNHLYFYWYRQILGQKVEFLVSFYNNEISEKSEIFDDQFSVERPDGSNFTLKIRSTKLEDSAMYFCASTLAGLSETQYFGPGTRLLVL.

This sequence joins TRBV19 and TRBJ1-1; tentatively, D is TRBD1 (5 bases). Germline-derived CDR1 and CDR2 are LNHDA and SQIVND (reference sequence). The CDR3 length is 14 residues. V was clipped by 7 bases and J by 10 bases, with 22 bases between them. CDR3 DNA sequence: TGTGCCAGTACCCCCGGCGGGGCTCCCAGAGTAGCTTTCTTT. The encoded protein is CASTPGGAPRVAFF.

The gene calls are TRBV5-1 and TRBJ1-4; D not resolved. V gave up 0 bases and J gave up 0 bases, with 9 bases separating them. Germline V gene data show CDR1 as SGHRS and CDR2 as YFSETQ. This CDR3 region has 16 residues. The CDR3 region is CASSLGYSTTNEKLFF. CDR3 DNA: TGCGCCAGCAGCTTGGGCTACAGTACAACTAATGAAAAACTGTTTTTT.

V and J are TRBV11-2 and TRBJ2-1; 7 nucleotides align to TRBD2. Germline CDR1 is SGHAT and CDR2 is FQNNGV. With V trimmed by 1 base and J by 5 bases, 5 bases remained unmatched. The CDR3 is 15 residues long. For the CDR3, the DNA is TGTGCCAGCAGCTTAGCGGCGGGAGTGAACAATGAGCAGTTCTTC. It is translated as CASSLAAGVNNEQFF.

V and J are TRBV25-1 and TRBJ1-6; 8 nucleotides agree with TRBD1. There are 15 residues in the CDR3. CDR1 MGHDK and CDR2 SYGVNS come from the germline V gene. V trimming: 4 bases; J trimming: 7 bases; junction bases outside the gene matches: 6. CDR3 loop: CASSGPGTGNSPLHF. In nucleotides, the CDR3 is TGTGCCAGCAGTGGCCCGGGGACAGGAAATTCACCCCTCCACTTT.

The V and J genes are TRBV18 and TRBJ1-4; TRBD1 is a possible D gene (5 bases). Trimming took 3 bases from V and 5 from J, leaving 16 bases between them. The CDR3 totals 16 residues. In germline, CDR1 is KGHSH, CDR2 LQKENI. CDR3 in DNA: TGTGCCAGCTCACCTTTCGGCGGGGGAAGAAATGAAAAACTGTTTTTT. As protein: CASSPFGGGRNEKLFF.

CDR3 protein: CASSATYREKLFF. CDR3 DNA: TGTGCCAGCTCAGCAACCTACAGGGAAAAACTGTTTTTT. The rearrangement joins TRBV18 to TRBJ1-4; D is perhaps TRBD1 (5 bases). The V end lost 5 bases, the J end lost 8 bases, and 12 bases lay between the germline ends. CDR1 and CDR2 (germline): KGHSH, LQKENI. The CDR3 consists of 13 residues.

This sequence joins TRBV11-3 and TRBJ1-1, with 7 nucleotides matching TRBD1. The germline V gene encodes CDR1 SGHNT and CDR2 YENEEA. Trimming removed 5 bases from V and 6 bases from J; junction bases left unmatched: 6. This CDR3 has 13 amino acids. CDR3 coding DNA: TGTGCCAGCAGCCAAGAAACAGGGGCTGAAGCTTTCTTT. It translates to CASSQETGAEAFF.

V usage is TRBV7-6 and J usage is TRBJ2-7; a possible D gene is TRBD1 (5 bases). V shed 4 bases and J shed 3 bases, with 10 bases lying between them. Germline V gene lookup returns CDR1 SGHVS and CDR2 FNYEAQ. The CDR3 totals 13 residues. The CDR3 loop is CASSSSDSYEQYF. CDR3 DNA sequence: TGTGCCAGCAGCTCATCAGACAGCTACGAGCAGTACTTC.

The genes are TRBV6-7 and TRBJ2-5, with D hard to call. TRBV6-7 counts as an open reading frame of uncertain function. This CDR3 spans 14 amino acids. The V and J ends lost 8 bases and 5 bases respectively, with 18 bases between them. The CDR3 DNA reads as TGTGCCAGCCATCCAGGCGAATCCCCGGAGACCCAGTACTTC. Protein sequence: CASHPGESPETQYF.

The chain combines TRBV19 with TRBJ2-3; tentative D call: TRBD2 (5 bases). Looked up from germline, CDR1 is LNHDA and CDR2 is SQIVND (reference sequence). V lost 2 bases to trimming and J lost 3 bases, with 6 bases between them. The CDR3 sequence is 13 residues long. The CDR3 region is CASSIRRTDTQYF. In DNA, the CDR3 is TGTGCCAGTAGTATACGGAGGACAGATACGCAGTATTTT.